The following is a T cell receptor beta chain sequence with its context. The antigen is unknown. The data belong to a study of cytomegalovirus exposure and HLA in healthy donors. V lost 2 bases, J lost 7 bases, and 18 bases lay in between. Germline assignment: CDR1 MDHEN and CDR2 SYDVKM. This CDR3 region has 17 residues. With 60 Vbeta and 13 Jbeta primers, the PCR was carried out. The data were produced by immunoSEQ multiplex PCR, yet TCRdb's version contains in-frame clones alone and is incomplete. The sample yields fewer than 150,000 clones, around 74% seen once. Overall study findings and caveats: Later work found most CMV-associated TCR beta chains apparently HLA-restricted. It is likely that the observed cluster of highly shared sequence variants was a sequencing artifact. TCR beta sequences reportedly predicted the HLA-A and HLA-B alleles of most subjects accurately.

The V call is TRBV28, the J call TRBJ1-6, with D perhaps matching TRBD1 (5 bases). This receptor was identified in a man younger than 40 in good health and CMV-seronegative. The sample consisted of PBMCs. The CDR3 reads CASSLPTEAELNSPLHF. Here the CDR3 DNA reads TGTGCCAGCAGTTTACCGACAGAGGCAGAGCTGAATTCACCCCTCCACTTT.